These T cell receptor beta chains were read from a single sample in a study of blood T cell repertoires in COVID-19. Libraries were prepared by immunoSEQ multiplex PCR; TCRdb keeps only in-frame clonotypes and omits some of them. The sample has about 120,000 clones, roughly nine tenths seen once; the top ten hold roughly 8%. The specimen sequenced was peripheral blood. The receptors shown here come from a human donor in a cohort sampled during active COVID-19. The CDR3 runs from the conserved cysteine through the conserved F or W. Fields, in order: CDR3 DNA, CDR3 protein, V gene, J gene, D gene, clone size. The D gene is left open where the match is weak. Where a row states a size, it is once, few, many or the class of an expanded clone; other rows omit it.

cdr3_nt: TGTGCCAGCAGTGCCCAGTGGAGGGGGCCTAACTATGGCTACACCTTC
cdr3_aa: CASSAQWRGPNYGYTF
v_call: TRBV28
j_call: TRBJ1-2
d_call: TRBD1
clone_size: .

cdr3_nt: TGCGCCAGCACCAGACCGGGACAGGGGTTCATAGAGACCCAGTACTTC
cdr3_aa: CASTRPGQGFIETQYF
v_call: TRBV10-1
j_call: TRBJ2-5
d_call: TRBD1
clone_size: .

cdr3_nt: TGTGCCAGCAGCCCTGGACAGCACTCTGGAAACACCATATATTTT
cdr3_aa: CASSPGQHSGNTIYF
v_call: TRBV7-6
j_call: TRBJ1-3
d_call: .
clone_size: .

cdr3_nt: TGTGCCACCAGCGGAGGGGGGGGTAATGAAAAACTGTTTTTT
cdr3_aa: CATSGGGGNEKLFF
v_call: TRBV15
j_call: TRBJ1-4
d_call: .
clone_size: .

cdr3_nt: TGTGCCAGCAGCCTCAGGGTGCATGGCTACACCTTC
cdr3_aa: CASSLRVHGYTF
v_call: TRBV11-2
j_call: TRBJ1-2
d_call: .
clone_size: .

cdr3_nt: TGTGCCAGCAGCTCCAGCGGGAGAGATACGCAGTATTTT
cdr3_aa: CASSSSGRDTQYF
v_call: TRBV7-7
j_call: TRBJ2-3
d_call: TRBD2
clone_size: .

cdr3_nt: TGTGCCAGCAGCTTACTAGTCAATGAGCAGTTCTTC
cdr3_aa: CASSLLVNEQFF
v_call: TRBV7-9
j_call: TRBJ2-1
d_call: .
clone_size: once

cdr3_nt: TGTGCCAGCAGCCAAGCAGGGTCCTACGAGCAGTACTTC
cdr3_aa: CASSQAGSYEQYF
v_call: TRBV4-2
j_call: TRBJ2-7
d_call: .
clone_size: .

cdr3_nt: TGTGCCAGCAGCGTCGTCGCGGGGAACACCGGGGAGCTGTTTTTT
cdr3_aa: CASSVVAGNTGELFF
v_call: TRBV9
j_call: TRBJ2-2
d_call: .
clone_size: .

cdr3_nt: TGTGCCAGCTCATCACTAGCGGGGTACAATGAGCAGTTCTTC
cdr3_aa: CASSSLAGYNEQFF
v_call: TRBV6-5
j_call: TRBJ2-1
d_call: TRBD2
clone_size: many

cdr3_nt: TGTGCCAGCAGCTTGTGGGCCTCAAATTCCTACGAGCAGTACTTC
cdr3_aa: CASSLWASNSYEQYF
v_call: TRBV5-5
j_call: TRBJ2-7
d_call: .
clone_size: once